The clone carrying this T cell receptor (beta chain) was seen repeatedly, ten times or more. This entry is derived from a study of identical twins. Trimming took 3 bases from V and 4 from J, leaving 12 bases between them. Germline CDR1 reads KGHDR; CDR2 reads SFDVKD. This CDR3 contains 15 residues. TCRdb processed the 5' RACE reads anew with MiXCR; each CDR3 protein has one entry. The sample gives under 350,000 distinct CDR3 sequences, nearly 9.5% of which show up once; roughly 7% is in the top ten. This sample was shared with a second study, whose subject was yellow fever vaccine responses in identical twins.

The chain recombines TRBV24-1 with TRBJ2-1; D is ambiguous. Sequenced sample: CD8+ T cells sorted from blood. The sequence derives from a woman younger than 35 in good health. The CDR3: CATSDTASSYNEQFF. The CDR3 coding sequence is TGTGCCACCAGTGATACAGCGTCGTCGTACAATGAGCAGTTCTTC.